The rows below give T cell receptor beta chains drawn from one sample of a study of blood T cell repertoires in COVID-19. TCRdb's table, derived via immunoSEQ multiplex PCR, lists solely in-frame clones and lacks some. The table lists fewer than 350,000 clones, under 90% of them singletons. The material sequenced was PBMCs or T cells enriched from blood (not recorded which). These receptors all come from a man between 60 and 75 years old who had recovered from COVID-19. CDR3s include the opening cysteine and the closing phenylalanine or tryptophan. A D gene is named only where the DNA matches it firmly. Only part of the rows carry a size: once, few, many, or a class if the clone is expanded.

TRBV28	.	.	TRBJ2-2	TGTGCCAGCAGTTTCAGGGGTTGGACCGGGGAGCTGTTTTTT	CASSFRGWTGELFF
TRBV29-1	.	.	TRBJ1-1	TGCAGCGTGGTCGCGGGGGGGCGTACTGAAGCTTTCTTT	CSVVAGGRTEAFF
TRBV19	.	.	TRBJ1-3	TGTGCCAGTAGTATACAGGTCTCTGGAAACACCATATATTTT	CASSIQVSGNTIYF
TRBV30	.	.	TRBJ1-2	TGTGCCTGGGCAACAGGGAACTATGGCTACACCTTC	CAWATGNYGYTF
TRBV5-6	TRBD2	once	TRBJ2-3	TGTGCCAGCAGCTTCGTGGCGGGAGGCACAGATACGCAGTATTTT	CASSFVAGGTDTQYF
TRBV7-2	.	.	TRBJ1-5	TGTGCCAGCAAAGTGGGGGGGGCGAGCAATCAGCCCCAGCATTTT	CASKVGGASNQPQHF
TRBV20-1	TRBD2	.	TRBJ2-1	TGCAGTGCTAGTTTGGCTAGCGGGGGTAATGAGCAGTTCTTC	CSASLASGGNEQFF
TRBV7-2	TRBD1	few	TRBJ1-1	TGTGCCAGCAGCCCCCGGGACAGAGTTGGAGCTTTCTTT	CASSPRDRVGAFF
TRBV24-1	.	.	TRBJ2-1	TGTGCCACCAGTGACTTTCCGCGAACAGGGAGCAATGAGCAGTTCTTC	CATSDFPRTGSNEQFF
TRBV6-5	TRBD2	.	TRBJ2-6	TGTGCCAGCAGTTCAGCGGGAACTGGGGCCAACGTCCTGACTTTC	CASSSAGTGANVLTF
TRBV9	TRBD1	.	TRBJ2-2	TGTGCCAGCAGCGAGACAGGGGGCAAATCCGGGGAGCTGTTTTTT	CASSETGGKSGELFF
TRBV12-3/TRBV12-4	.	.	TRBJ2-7	TGTGCCAGCAGTTCTAGCGATCTCGAGCAGTACTTC	CASSSSDLEQYF
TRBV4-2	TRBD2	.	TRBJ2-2	TGTGCCAGCAGCCAAACCGGACTAGCGACCGAGGGCGGCACCGGGGAGCTGTTTTTT	CASSQTGLATEGGTGELFF
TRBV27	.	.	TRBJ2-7	TGTGCCAGCACCTCATGGGTGGGAGACGAGCAGTACTTC	CASTSWVGDEQYF
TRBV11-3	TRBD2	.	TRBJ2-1	TGTGCCAGCAGCTTAACTAGCGGGAGTAGTGGTGAGCAGTTCTTC	CASSLTSGSSGEQFF
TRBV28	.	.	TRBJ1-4	TGTGCCAGCAGTTTCCAGGGGTTCAAGGAAAAACTGTTTTTT	CASSFQGFKEKLFF
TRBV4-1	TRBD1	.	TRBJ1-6	TGCGCCAGCAGCCAAGTTCAGGGGGAAAATTCACCCCTCCACTTT	CASSQVQGENSPLHF
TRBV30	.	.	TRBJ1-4	TGTGCCTGGAGTGTTAGTGGGGGCGGTGAAAAACTGTTTTTT	CAWSVSGGGEKLFF
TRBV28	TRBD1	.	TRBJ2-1	TGTGCCAGCAGGGGACAGGTCAATGAGCAGTTCTTC	CASRGQVNEQFF
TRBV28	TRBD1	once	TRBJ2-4	TGTGCCAGCAGACCTTCGACAGGGGGCGAGTGGAACATTCAGTACTTC	CASRPSTGGEWNIQYF
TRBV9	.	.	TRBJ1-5	TGTGCCAGCAGCGCCCTGGGGGGAGTTCAGCCCCAGCATTTT	CASSALGGVQPQHF
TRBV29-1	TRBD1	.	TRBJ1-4	TGCAGCGCCTCCGGGACAGGGGTAACTAATGAAAAACTGTTTTTT	CSASGTGVTNEKLFF
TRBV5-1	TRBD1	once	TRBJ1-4	TGCGCCAGCAGCAGAGACAGGGACAGTGCGGGTGAAAAACTGTTTTTT	CASSRDRDSAGEKLFF
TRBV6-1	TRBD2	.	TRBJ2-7	TGTGCCAGCAGTGTCGGGCTAGCGGGGAGTCTAGGGGAGCAGTACTTC	CASSVGLAGSLGEQYF
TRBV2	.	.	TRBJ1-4	TGTGCCAGCAGTGTACAGGGTGGTGCTGAAAAACTGTTTTTT	CASSVQGGAEKLFF
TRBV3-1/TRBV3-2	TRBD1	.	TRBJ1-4	TGTGCCAGCAGCTACAGGGGGGAGTTCGGAGAAAAACTGTTTTTT	CASSYRGEFGEKLFF
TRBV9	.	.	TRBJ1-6	TGTGCCAGCAGCGTAGAATCAGCTGGCGTAGCTGCTTCACCCCTCCACTTT	CASSVESAGVAASPLHF
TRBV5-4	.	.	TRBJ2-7	TGTGCCAGCAGCTTGGTAGGGGTCGAGCAGTACTTC	CASSLVGVEQYF
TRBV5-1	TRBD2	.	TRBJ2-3	TGCGCCAGCAGCTTGGGCGGGAGAGGGAGCACAGATACGCAGTATTTT	CASSLGGRGSTDTQYF
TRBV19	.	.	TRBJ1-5	TGTGCCAGTGCCTCAGGCTTCAATCAGCCCCAGCATTTT	CASASGFNQPQHF
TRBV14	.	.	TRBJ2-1	TGTGCCAGCAGCCAAGAACTAAGGAATCATGAGCAGTTCTTC	CASSQELRNHEQFF
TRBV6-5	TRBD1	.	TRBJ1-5	TGTGCTACCAGGGGGACAGGTTTTAGCAATCAGCCCCAGCATTTT	CATRGTGFSNQPQHF
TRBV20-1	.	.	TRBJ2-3	TGCAGTGCTAGTTCTCCGCGGGATAGCACAGATACGCAGTATTTT	CSASSPRDSTDTQYF
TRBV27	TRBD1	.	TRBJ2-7	TGTGCCAGCAGTACCTTGGTGGGGACAGGCAAGGGGAGGTCCTACGAGCAGTACTTC	CASSTLVGTGKGRSYEQYF
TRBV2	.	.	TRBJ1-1	TGTGCCAGCGTACAGGGAGTAGGCACTGAAGCTTTCTTT	CASVQGVGTEAFF
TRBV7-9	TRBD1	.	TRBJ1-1	TGTGCCAGCAGCCCAAAGACAGGGCCTAACACTGAAGCTTTCTTT	CASSPKTGPNTEAFF
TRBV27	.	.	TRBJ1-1	TGTGCCAGCAGTTTAGGGAGGTACACTGAAGCTTTCTTT	CASSLGRYTEAFF
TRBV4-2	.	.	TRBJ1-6	TGTGCCAGCAGTCAAGGGGGGGGCTCCTATAATTCACCCCTCCACTTT	CASSQGGGSYNSPLHF
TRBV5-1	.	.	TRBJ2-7	TGCGCCAGCAGCACGGACGGGAGCTCCTACGAGCAGTACTTC	CASSTDGSSYEQYF
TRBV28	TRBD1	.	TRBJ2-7	TGTGCCAGCAGTTTATCAGGGACAGGGGGCAACGAGCAGTACTTC	CASSLSGTGGNEQYF
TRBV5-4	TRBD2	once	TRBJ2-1	TGTGCCAGCAGCTTTGGAGGCGGGAGGCTCCGGAACAATGAGCAGTTCTTC	CASSFGGGRLRNNEQFF
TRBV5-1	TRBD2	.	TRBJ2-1	TGCGCCAGCAGCTCTACTAGCGGGAGGGACAATGAGCAGTTCTTC	CASSSTSGRDNEQFF
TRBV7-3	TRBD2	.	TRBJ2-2	TGTGCCAGCAAATCTAGCGGGATGGGCACCGGGGAGCTGTTTTTT	CASKSSGMGTGELFF
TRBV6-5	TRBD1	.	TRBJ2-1	TGTGCCAGCAGCGCCGGGACAGGGGATTACAATGAGCAGTTCTTC	CASSAGTGDYNEQFF
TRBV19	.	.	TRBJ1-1	TGTGCCAGTAGTCCCCAGACAGTGAACACTGAAGCTTTCTTT	CASSPQTVNTEAFF
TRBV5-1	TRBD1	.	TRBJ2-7	TGCGCCAGCAGCTTGGGGACAGGGGGAATCTACGAGCAGTACTTC	CASSLGTGGIYEQYF